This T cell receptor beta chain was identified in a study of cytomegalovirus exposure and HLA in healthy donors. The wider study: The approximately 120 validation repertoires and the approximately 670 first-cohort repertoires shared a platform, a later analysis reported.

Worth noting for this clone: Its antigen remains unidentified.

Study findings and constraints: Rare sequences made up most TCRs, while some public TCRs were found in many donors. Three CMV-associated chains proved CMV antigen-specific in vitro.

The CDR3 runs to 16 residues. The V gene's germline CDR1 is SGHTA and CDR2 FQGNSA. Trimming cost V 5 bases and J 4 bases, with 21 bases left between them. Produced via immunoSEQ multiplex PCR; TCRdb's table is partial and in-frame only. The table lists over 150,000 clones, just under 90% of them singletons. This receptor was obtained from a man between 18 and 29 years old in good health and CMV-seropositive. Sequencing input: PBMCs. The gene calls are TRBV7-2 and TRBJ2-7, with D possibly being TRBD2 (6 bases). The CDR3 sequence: CASSPQRIGGRYEQYF. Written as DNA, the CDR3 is TGTGCCAGCAGCCCCCAACGAATCGGAGGGAGGTACGAGCAGTACTTC.